The T cell receptor (beta chain) described here comes from a study of a mutant IDH1 vaccine in newly diagnosed glioma. The wider study: Vaccines began 4-6 weeks after radiotherapy alone, or with temozolomide cycles. Treated patients, about 60% male and around 40% female, averaged about 42 years of age. Patients had received radiotherapy, temozolomide, or both previously, most receiving both.

CDR3 size: 13 residues. CDR1 and CDR2 (germline): MNHEY, SVGAGI. V lost 5 bases and J 5 bases, leaving 10 bases between the germline ends. In the case of this clone: The antigen is undetermined.

The protocol was immunoSEQ multiplex PCR, while the TCRdb copy is restricted to in-frame clones and leaves out a portion. The sample includes approximately 60,000 clones, roughly 74% of them seen just once. Sample time point: week 35, safety follow-up. What each vaccine dose contained was 300 ug of mutant IDH1 20-mer peptide, accompanied by topical imiquimod. Donors' newly diagnosed IDH1-mutant WHO grade 3 or 4 astrocytomas lacked nuclear ATRX. The chain joins TRBV6-5 to TRBJ1-5; TRBD1 is a possible D gene (6 bases). Sample: PBMCs, taken from a glioma patient whose treatment included an IDH1 peptide vaccine. This TCR was recovered from a man aged 50 to 59 with glioma. The CDR3 DNA follows: TGTGCCAGCAGTAGGGAGGGGGATCAGCCCCAGCATTTT. It yields the protein CASSREGDQPQHF.